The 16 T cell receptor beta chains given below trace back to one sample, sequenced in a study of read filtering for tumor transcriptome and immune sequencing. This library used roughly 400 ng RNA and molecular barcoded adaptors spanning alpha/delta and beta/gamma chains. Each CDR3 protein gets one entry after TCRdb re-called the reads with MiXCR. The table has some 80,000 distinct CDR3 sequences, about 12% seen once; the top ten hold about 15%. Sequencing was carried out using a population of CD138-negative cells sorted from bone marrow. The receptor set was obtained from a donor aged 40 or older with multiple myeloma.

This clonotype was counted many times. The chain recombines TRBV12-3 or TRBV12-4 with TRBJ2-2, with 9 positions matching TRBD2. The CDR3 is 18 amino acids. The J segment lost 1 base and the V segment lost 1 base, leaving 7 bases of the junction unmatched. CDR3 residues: CASSLGLREGWNTGELFF. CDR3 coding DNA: TGTGCCAGCAGTTTAGGGTTGCGGGAGGGGTGGAACACCGGGGAGCTGTTTTTT.

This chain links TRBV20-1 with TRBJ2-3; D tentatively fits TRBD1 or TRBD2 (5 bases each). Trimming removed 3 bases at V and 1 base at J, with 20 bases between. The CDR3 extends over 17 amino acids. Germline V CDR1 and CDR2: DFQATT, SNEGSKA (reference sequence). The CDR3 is CSASLRGRGQGTDTQYF. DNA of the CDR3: TGCAGTGCTAGTCTTCGGGGCCGGGGTCAAGGCACAGATACGCAGTATTTT.

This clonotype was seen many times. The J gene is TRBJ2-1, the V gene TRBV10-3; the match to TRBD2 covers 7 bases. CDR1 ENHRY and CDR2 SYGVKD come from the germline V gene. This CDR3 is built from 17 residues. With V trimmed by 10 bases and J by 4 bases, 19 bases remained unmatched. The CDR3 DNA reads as TGTGCCAGCCGGACTAGTCAAGGATGGGGGGGGTACAATGAGCAGTTCTTC. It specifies CASRTSQGWGGYNEQFF.

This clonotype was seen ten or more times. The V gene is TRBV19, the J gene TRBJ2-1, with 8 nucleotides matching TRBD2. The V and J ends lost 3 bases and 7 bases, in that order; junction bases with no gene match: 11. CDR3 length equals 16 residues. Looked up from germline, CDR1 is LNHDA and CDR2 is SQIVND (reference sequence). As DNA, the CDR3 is TGTGCCAGTAGTATTCTAGCGGGTGGGCCCCGGAATGAGCAGTTCTTC. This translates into CASSILAGGPRNEQFF.

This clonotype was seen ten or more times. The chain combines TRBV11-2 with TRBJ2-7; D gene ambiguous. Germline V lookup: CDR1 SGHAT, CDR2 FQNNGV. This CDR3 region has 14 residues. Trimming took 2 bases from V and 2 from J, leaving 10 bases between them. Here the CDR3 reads CASSLLPGAYEQYF. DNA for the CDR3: TGTGCCAGCAGCTTACTCCCAGGCGCCTACGAGCAGTACTTC.

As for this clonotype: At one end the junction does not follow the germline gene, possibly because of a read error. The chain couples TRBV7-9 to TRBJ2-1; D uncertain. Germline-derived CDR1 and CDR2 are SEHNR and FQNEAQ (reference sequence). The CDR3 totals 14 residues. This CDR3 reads CASSGVDTYNEQLF. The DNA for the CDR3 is TGTGCCAGCAGCGGGGTGGATACCTACAATGAGCAGCTCTTC.

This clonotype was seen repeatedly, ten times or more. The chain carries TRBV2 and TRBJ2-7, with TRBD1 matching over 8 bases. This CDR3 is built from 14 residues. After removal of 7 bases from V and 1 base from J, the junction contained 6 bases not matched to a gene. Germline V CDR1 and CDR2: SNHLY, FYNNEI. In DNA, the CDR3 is TGTGCCAGCATCCGGGACAGGCAGTCCTACGAGCAGTACTTC. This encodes CASIRDRQSYEQYF.

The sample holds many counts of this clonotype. The DNA for the CDR3 is TGTGCCAGCGGTTCGACGATGTGGGGGATCAATGAGCAGTTCTTC. This codes for CASGSTMWGINEQFF. J is TRBJ2-1 and V is TRBV28, with D perhaps assigned TRBD1 or TRBD2 (5 bases each). The ends were cut back, 8 bases at V and 6 bases at J, with 20 bases in the middle. CDR1 is MDHEN, CDR2 SYDVKM, per germline. The CDR3 consists of 15 residues.

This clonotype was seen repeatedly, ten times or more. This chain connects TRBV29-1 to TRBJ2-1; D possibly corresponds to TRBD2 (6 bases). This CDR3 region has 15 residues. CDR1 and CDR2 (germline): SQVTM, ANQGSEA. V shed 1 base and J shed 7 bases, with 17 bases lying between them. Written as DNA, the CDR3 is TGCAGCGTTGAAGCAACGGGAGACGTTTGGAATGAGCAGTTCTTC. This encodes CSVEATGDVWNEQFF.

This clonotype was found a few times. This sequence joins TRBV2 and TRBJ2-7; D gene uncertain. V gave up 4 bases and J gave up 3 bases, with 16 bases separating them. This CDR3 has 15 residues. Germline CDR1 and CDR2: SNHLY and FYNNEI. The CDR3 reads CASSVDQPESYEQYF. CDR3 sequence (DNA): TGTGCCAGCAGTGTCGACCAACCGGAGAGCTACGAGCAGTACTTC. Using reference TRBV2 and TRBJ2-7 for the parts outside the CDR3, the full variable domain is EPEVTQTPSHQVTQMGQEVILRCVPISNHLYFYWYRQILGQKVEFLVSFYNNEISEKSEIFDDQFSVERPDGSNFTLKIRSTKLEDSAMYFCASSVDQPESYEQYFGPGTRLTVT.

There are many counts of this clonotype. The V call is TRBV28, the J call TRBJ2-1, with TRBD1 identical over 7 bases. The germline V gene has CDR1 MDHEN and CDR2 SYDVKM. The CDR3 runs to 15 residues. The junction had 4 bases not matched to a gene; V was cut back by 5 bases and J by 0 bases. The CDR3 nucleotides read TGTGCCAGCAGTAACAGGGGCGGCTCCTACAATGAGCAGTTCTTC. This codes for CASSNRGGSYNEQFF.

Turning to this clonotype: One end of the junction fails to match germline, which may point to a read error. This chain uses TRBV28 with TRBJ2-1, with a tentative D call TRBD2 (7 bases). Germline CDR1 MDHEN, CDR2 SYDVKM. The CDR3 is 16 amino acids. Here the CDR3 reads CASYSQGGGTNNEQFF. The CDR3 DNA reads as TGCGCCAGCTACTCCCAAGGGGGGGGTACAAACAATGAGCAGTTCTTC.

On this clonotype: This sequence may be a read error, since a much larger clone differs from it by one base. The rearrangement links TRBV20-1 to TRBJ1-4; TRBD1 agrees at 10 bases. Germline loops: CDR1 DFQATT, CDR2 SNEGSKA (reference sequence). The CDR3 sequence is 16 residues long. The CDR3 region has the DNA TGCAGTGCTACCTTGACAGGGGGCCCAACTAATAAAAAACTGTTTTTT. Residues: CSATLTGGPTNKKLFF.

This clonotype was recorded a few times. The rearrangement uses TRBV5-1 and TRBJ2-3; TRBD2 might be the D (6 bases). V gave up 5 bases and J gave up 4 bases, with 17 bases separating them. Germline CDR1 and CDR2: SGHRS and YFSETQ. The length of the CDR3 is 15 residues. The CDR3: CASRTEGQRADTQYF. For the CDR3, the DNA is TGCGCCAGCAGAACCGAGGGTCAGCGGGCAGATACGCAGTATTTT.

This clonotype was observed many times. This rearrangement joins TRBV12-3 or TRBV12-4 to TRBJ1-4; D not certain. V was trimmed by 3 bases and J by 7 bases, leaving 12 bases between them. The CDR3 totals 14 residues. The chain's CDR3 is CASSLREGGEKLFF. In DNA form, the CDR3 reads TGTGCCAGCAGTTTGCGGGAGGGCGGTGAAAAACTGTTTTTT.

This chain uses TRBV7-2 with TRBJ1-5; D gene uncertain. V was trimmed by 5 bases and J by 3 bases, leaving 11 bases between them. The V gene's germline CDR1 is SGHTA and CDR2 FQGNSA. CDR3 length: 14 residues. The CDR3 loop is CASSDSYNNQPQHF. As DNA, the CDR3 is TGTGCCAGCAGCGACTCATATAACAATCAGCCCCAGCATTTT.